This TCR beta chain stems from a study of T cells in Graves' hyperthyroidism and ophthalmopathy. On the study more broadly: Peripheral blood was collected at initial diagnosis, before any treatment. Study-level results: Most clonotypes that expanded in the thyroid above 0.001 also showed up in blood.

Germline values: CDR1 MNHEY, CDR2 SVGEGT. Trimming left V 8 bases short and J 7 bases short, with 21 bases between. The CDR3 covers 15 residues. Thyroid ultrasound, orbital computed tomography, clinical symptoms, and serum thyroxine and TRAb underpinned diagnoses. PBMCs came from over 8.5 ml fresh peripheral blood. RNA transcripts served as the template for amplifying TCR beta CDR3 regions. The TCR CDR3 was amplified in a first-round RT-PCR using the HTBI primer set. MiXCR was run by TCRdb on the multiplex PCR reads, yielding one entry per CDR3 protein. The repertoire consists of fewer than 750,000 distinct CDR3 sequences, with around 13% occurring once and the leading ten covering around 13%. Notes on this clonotype: Its antigen remains unidentified.

V is TRBV6-2 or TRBV6-3 and J is TRBJ1-5, with D possibly TRBD1 on 5 matching bases. Sequenced material: blood. The clonotype comes from a woman aged 45-60 years with Graves' ophthalmopathy. CDR3 coding DNA: TGTGCCAGCCGCCGGGGAGGGGCGGGCGGACAGCCCCAGCATTTT. This translates into CASRRGGAGGQPQHF.